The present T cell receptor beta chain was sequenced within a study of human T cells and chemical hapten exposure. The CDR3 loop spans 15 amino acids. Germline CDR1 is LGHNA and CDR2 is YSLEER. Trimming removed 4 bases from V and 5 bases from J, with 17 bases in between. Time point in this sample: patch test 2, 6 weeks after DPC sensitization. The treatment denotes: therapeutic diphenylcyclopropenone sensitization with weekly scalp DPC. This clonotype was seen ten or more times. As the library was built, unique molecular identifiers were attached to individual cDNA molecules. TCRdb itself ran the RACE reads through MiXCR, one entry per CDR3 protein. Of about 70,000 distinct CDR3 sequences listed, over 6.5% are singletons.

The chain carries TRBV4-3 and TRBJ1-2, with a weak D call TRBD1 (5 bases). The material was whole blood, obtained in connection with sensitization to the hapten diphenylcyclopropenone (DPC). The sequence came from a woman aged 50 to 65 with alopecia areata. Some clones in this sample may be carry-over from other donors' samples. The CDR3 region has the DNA TGCGCCAGCAGCCGGCGTTGGGGCACGGCGTATGGCTACACCTTC. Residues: CASSRRWGTAYGYTF.